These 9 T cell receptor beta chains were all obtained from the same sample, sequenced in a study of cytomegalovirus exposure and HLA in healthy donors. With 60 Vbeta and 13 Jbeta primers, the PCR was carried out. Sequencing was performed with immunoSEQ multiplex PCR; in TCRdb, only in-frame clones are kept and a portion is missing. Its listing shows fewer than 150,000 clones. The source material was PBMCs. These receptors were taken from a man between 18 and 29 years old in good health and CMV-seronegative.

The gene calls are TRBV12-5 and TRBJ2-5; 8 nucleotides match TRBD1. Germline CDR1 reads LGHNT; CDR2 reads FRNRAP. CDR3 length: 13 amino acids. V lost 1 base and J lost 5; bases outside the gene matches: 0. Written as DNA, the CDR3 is TGTGCTAGTGGTTTGGGGGACAGGGAGACCCAGTACTTC. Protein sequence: CASGLGDRETQYF.

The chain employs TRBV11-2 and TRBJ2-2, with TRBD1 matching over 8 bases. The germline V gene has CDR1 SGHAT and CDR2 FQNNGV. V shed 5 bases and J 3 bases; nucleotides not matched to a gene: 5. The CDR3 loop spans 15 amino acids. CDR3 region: CASSAGQAYTGELFF. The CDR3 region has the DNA TGTGCCAGCAGCGCGGGACAGGCCTACACCGGGGAGCTGTTTTTT.

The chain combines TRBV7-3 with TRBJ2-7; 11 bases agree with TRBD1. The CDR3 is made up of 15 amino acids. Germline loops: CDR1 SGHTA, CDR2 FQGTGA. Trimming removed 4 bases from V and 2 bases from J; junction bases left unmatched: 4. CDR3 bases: TGTGCCAGCAGCTCCGGACAGGGGGCTACCTACGAGCAGTACTTC. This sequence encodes CASSSGQGATYEQYF.

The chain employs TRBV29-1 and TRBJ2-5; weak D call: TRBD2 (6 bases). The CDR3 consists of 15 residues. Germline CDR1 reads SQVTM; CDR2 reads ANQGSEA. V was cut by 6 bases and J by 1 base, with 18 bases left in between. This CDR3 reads CSVPREDRTQETQYF. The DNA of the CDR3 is TGCAGCGTACCGAGGGAGGATAGAACCCAAGAGACCCAGTACTTC.

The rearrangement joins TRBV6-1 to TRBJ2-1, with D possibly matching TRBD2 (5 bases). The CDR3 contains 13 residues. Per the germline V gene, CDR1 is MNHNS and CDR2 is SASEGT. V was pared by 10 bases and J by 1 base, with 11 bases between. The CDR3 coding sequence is TGTGCCACAAGCGGAACTTCCTACAATGAGCAGTTCTTC. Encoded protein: CATSGTSYNEQFF.

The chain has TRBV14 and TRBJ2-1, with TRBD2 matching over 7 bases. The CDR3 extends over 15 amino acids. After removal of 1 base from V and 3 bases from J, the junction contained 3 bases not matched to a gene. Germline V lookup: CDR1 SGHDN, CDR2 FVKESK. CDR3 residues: CASSQVGGGYNEQFF. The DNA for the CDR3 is TGTGCCAGCAGCCAAGTCGGCGGGGGCTACAATGAGCAGTTCTTC. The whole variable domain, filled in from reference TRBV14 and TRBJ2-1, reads EAGVTQFPSHSVIEKGQTVTLRCDPISGHDNLYWYRRVMGKEIKFLLHFVKESKQDESGMPNNRFLAERTGGTYSTLKVQPAELEDSGVYFCASSQVGGGYNEQFFGPGTRLTVL.

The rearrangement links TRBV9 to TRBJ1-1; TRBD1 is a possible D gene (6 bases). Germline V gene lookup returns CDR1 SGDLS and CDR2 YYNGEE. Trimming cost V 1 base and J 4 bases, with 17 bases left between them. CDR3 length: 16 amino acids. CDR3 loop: CASSVIGEGEGTEAFF. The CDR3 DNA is TGTGCCAGCAGCGTAATTGGGGAGGGGGAGGGCACTGAAGCTTTCTTT.

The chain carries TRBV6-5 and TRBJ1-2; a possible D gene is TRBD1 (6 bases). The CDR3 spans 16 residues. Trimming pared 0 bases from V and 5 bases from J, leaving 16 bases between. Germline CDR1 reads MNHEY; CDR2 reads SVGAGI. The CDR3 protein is CASSYSGPGHLYGYTF. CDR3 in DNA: TGTGCCAGCAGTTACTCAGGGCCGGGACACCTATATGGCTACACCTTC.

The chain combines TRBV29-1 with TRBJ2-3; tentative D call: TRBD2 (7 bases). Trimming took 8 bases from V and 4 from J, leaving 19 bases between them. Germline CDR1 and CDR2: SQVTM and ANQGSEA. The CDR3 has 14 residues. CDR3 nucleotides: TGCAGCTCCCCTGGGGGGGGGCGGTCAGATACGCAGTATTTT. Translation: CSSPGGGRSDTQYF.